This T cell receptor beta chain was captured by sequencing in a study of T-cell memory formation after mild COVID-19. This CDR3 contains 14 residues. The V end was cut by 0 bases, the J end by 5 bases, with 10 bases between. Germline V gene sequence: CDR1 ENHRY, CDR2 SYGVKD. The sample holds a few counts of this clonotype. TCRdb used MiXCR to reprocess the 5' RACE reads, holding one entry per CDR3 protein. This sample has 550,000 to 700,000 distinct CDR3 sequences, with 15% to 20% found just once. The source is an adult woman who had mild COVID-19 (a few samples of this study predate the infection). Cell type and time point are not known. The chain has TRBV10-3 and TRBJ1-1, with D hard to call. The sequenced sample was PBMCs or a T cell subset sorted from them (not recorded which). CDR3 sequence (DNA): TGTGCCATCAGTGAGTCCGTCGGCGGGACTGAAGCTTTCTTT. This gives the protein CAISESVGGTEAFF.